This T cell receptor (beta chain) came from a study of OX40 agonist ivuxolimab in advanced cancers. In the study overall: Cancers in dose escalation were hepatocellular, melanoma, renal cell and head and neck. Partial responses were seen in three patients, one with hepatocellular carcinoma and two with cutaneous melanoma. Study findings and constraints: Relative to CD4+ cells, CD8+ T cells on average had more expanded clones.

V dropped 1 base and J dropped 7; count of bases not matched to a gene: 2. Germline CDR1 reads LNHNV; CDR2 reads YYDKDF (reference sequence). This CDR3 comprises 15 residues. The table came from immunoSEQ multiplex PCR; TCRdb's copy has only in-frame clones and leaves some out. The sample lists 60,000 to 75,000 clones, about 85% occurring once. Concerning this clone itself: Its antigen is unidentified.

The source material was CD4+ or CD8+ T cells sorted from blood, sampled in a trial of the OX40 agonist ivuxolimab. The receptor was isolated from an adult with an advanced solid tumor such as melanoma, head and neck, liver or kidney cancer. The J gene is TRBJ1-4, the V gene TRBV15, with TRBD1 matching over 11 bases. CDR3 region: CATSRGGQGVEKLFF. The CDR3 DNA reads TGTGCCACCAGCAGAGGGGGACAGGGGGTTGAAAAACTGTTTTTT.